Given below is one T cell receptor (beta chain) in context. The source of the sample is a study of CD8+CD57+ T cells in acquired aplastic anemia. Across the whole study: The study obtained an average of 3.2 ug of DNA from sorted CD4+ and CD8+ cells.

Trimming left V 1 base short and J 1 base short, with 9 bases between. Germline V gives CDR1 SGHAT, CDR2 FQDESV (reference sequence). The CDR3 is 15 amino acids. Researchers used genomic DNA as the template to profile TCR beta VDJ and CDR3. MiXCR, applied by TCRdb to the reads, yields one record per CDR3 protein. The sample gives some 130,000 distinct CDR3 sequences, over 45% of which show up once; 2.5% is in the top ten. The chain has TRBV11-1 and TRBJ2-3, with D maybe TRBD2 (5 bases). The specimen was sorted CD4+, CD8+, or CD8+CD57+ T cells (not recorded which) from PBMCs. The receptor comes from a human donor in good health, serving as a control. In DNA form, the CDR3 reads TGTGCCAGCAGCTTAGGTCGGGGAGGCACAGATACGCAGTATTTT. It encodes CASSLGRGGTDTQYF. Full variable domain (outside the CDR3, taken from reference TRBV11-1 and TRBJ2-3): EAEVAQSPRYKITEKSQAVAFWCDPISGHATLYWYRQILGQGPELLVQFQDESVVDDSQLPKDRFSAERLKGVDSTLKIQPAELGDSAMYLCASSLGRGGTDTQYFGPGTRLTVL.